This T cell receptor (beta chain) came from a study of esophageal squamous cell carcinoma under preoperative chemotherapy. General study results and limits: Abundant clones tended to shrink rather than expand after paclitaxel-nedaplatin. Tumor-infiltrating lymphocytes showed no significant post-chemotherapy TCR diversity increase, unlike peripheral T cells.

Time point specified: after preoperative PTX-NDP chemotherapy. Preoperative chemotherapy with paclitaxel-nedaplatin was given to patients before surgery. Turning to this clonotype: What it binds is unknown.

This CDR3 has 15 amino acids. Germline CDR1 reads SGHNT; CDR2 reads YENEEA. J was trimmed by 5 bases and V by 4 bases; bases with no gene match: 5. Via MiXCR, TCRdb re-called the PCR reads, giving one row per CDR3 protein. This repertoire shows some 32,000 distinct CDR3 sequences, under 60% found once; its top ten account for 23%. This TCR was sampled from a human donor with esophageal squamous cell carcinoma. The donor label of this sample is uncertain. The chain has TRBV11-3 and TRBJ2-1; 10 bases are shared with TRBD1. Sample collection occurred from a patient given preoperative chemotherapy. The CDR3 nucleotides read TGTGCCAGCAGCTCAACGGGACAGGGGAACAATGAGCAGTTCTTC. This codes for CASSSTGQGNNEQFF. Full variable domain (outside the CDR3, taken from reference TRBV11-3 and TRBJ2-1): EAGVVQSPRYKIIEKKQPVAFWCNPISGHNTLYWYLQNLGQGPELLIRYENEEAVDDSQLPKDRFSAERLKGVDSTLKIQPAELGDSAVYLCASSSTGQGNNEQFFGPGTRLTVL.